The 22 T cell receptor beta chains below were found in one sample sequenced in a study of blood T cell repertoires in COVID-19. Libraries were prepared by immunoSEQ multiplex PCR; TCRdb keeps only in-frame clonotypes and omits some of them. Among some 100,000 clones, approximately 81% were seen once, and the ten largest hold more than 1.5%. The material sequenced was peripheral blood. The source of these receptors is a woman in her 70s with active or convalescent COVID-19.

The chain recombines TRBV10-3 with TRBJ2-7, with 11 bases fitting TRBD1. Losses at the gene ends were 3 bases for V and 6 bases for J; bases not matched to a gene: 4. CDR1 and CDR2 from the germline V gene are ENHRY and SYGVKD. CDR3 length: 14 amino acids. CDR3 in DNA: TGTGCCATCAGTGAAGGGACAGGGGGTGTCGAGCAGTACTTC. Amino acid sequence: CAISEGTGGVEQYF.

The gene calls are TRBV9 and TRBJ1-1; D ambiguous. Between the trimmed V and J ends, which lost 2 bases and 4 bases, there was a span of 9 bases. The V gene's germline CDR1 is SGDLS and CDR2 YYNGEE. CDR3 length: 13 residues. This chain's CDR3 is CASSVYGGTEAFF. CDR3 in DNA: TGTGCCAGCAGCGTGTATGGAGGCACTGAAGCTTTCTTT.

This clone has only one observation. The chain uses TRBV5-5 and TRBJ2-1; tentative D call: TRBD2 (5 bases). This CDR3 region has 13 residues. V shed 4 bases and J shed 7 bases, with 12 bases lying between them. Germline V CDR1 and CDR2: SGHKS, YYEKEE (reference sequence). The DNA of the CDR3 is TGTGCCAGCAGCAATCGGGGTGGTAATGAGCAGTTCTTC. This gives the protein CASSNRGGNEQFF.

The gene calls are TRBV7-9 and TRBJ1-1; D ambiguous. Trimming removed 3 bases from V and 6 bases from J, with 8 bases in between. The germline gives CDR1 SEHNR, CDR2 FQNEAQ (reference sequence). The length of the CDR3 is 12 residues. CDR3 DNA: TGTGCCAGCAGCTTCGGGGTTCCTGAAGCTTTCTTT. It codes for CASSFGVPEAFF. Using reference TRBV7-9 and TRBJ1-1 for the parts outside the CDR3, the full variable domain is DTGVSQNPRHKITKRGQNVTFRCDPISEHNRLYWYRQTLGQGPEFLTYFQNEAQLEKSRLLSDRFSAERPKGSFSTLEIQRTEQGDSAMYLCASSFGVPEAFFGQGTRLTVV.

The chain links TRBV5-1 to TRBJ1-5, with TRBD1 identical over 12 bases. Germline-derived CDR1 and CDR2 are SGHRS and YFSETQ. V was pared by 4 bases and J by 0 bases, with 2 bases of the junction left unmatched. The CDR3 contains 16 residues. CDR3 in amino acids: CASSPGQGASNQPQHF. The CDR3 DNA follows: TGCGCCAGCAGCCCGGGACAGGGGGCTAGCAATCAGCCCCAGCATTTT.

This chain links TRBV30 with TRBJ2-1; 7 nucleotides match TRBD2. Germline loops: CDR1 GTSNPN, CDR2 SVGIG (reference sequence). The junction had 9 bases not matched to a gene; V was cut back by 4 bases and J by 0 bases. This CDR3 is built from 16 residues. The CDR3 here is CAWIDRTRSSYNEQFF. The CDR3 DNA follows: TGTGCCTGGATTGATCGGACTAGAAGCTCCTACAATGAGCAGTTCTTC.

V usage is TRBV7-2 and J usage is TRBJ2-7; D remains unclear. The CDR3 contains 14 residues. Germline assignment: CDR1 SGHTA and CDR2 FQGNSA. Trimming left V 0 bases short and J 4 bases short, with 10 bases between. The CDR3 region has the DNA TGTGCCAGCAGCTTAGCCTCCAACGGTTACGAGCAGTACTTC. It translates to CASSLASNGYEQYF.

The rearrangement joins TRBV21-1 to TRBJ1-2; the table's D call, TRBD1, has no DNA check behind it. TRBV21-1 is a listed pseudogene. The length of the CDR3 is 14 residues. CDR3 sequence reads: CASRWDRETYGYTF. The CDR3 bases are TGTGCCAGCAGGTGGGACAGGGAGACCTATGGCTACACCTTC.

In its sample, this clone was seen once. The chain uses TRBV18 and TRBJ2-5; 7 bases line up with TRBD1. This CDR3 is 14 amino acids long. Unmatched junction bases numbered 4, after V lost 3 bases and J lost 3 bases. CDR1 and CDR2 (germline): KGHSH, LQKENI. This chain's CDR3 is CASSPGTAKETQYF. The DNA of the CDR3 is TGTGCCAGCTCACCCGGGACAGCAAAAGAGACCCAGTACTTC.

The V call is TRBV1, the J call TRBJ2-3; TRBD2 is taken as the D call from the table, unchecked against the DNA. TRBV1 is given as a pseudogene. There are 15 residues in the CDR3. CDR3 nucleotide sequence: TGCACCAGCACCCCCGTACGAGGTAGCACAGATACGCAGTATTTT. As protein: CTSTPVRGSTDTQYF.

V and J are TRBV7-8 and TRBJ2-5; the match to TRBD2 covers 8 bases. The CDR3 spans 16 residues. The J segment lost 1 base and the V segment lost 5 bases, leaving 9 bases of the junction unmatched. CDR1 is SGHVS and CDR2 is FQNEAQ in the germline V gene. CDR3 amino acids: CASSRSGGESQETQYF. CDR3 coding DNA: TGTGCCAGCAGCCGGAGCGGGGGAGAGTCCCAAGAGACCCAGTACTTC.

The sample holds one count of this clone. This chain joins TRBV9 and TRBJ2-5; 10 bases agree with TRBD2. The V segment lost 4 bases and the J segment 5 bases; nucleotides outside the gene matches: 8. The CDR3 is 15 amino acids. Germline CDR1 reads SGDLS; CDR2 reads YYNGEE. CDR3 sequence reads: CASSKPSGGVETQYF. The CDR3, as DNA: TGTGCCAGCAGCAAGCCTAGCGGGGGTGTCGAGACCCAGTACTTC.

The chain has TRBV7-9 and TRBJ1-1; D not resolved. This CDR3 has 17 residues. V was pared by 5 bases and J by 4 bases, with 23 bases between. The germline V gene has CDR1 SEHNR and CDR2 FQNEAQ (reference sequence). Here the CDR3 reads CASSVAGSQFRGTEAFF. Written as DNA, the CDR3 is TGTGCCAGCAGCGTCGCCGGATCTCAGTTCCGGGGCACTGAAGCTTTCTTT.

V is TRBV9 and J is TRBJ1-2, with 7 bases matching TRBD1. V shed 0 bases and J 4 bases; nucleotides not matched to a gene: 15. Germline V gene sequence: CDR1 SGDLS, CDR2 YYNGEE. The CDR3 length is 18 residues. CDR3 in amino acids: CASSVGPGQISYGYGYTF. DNA for the CDR3: TGTGCCAGCAGCGTAGGGCCGGGACAGATAAGCTATGGCTATGGCTACACCTTC.

The rearrangement links TRBV11-2 to TRBJ2-3; 10 bases fit TRBD1. The junction had 5 bases not matched to a gene; V was cut back by 4 bases and J by 1 base. Per the germline V gene, CDR1 is SGHAT and CDR2 is FQNNGV. This CDR3 has 16 residues. CDR3 sequence reads: CASSSGQGRGTDTQYF. CDR3 in DNA: TGTGCCAGCAGCTCGGGACAGGGGAGAGGCACAGATACGCAGTATTTT. The entire variable domain, with the rest obtained from reference TRBV11-2 and TRBJ2-3, is as follows: EAGVAQSPRYKIIEKRQSVAFWCNPISGHATLYWYQQILGQGPKLLIQFQNNGVVDDSQLPKDRFSAERLKGVDSTLKIQPAKLEDSAVYLCASSSGQGRGTDTQYFGPGTRLTVL.

The genes are TRBV4-2 and TRBJ1-1, with 8 bases lining up with TRBD1. Trimming at V came to 2 bases and at J to 10 bases, leaving 9 bases not matched to a gene. This CDR3 region has 14 residues. The V gene's germline CDR1 is LGHNA and CDR2 YNFKEQ. CDR3 nucleotides: TGTGCCAGCAGCCAATATGGACAGGGAGTATCAGCTTTCTTT. Amino acid sequence: CASSQYGQGVSAFF.

The V call is TRBV7-9, the J call TRBJ2-1; unclear D gene. The CDR3 loop spans 13 amino acids. Germline-derived CDR1 and CDR2 are SEHNR and FQNEAQ (reference sequence). V lost 8 bases and J lost 4, with 12 bases in between. For the CDR3, the DNA is TGTGCCAGCGGTGGGCTTAGGTACAATGAGCAGTTCTTC. It yields the protein CASGGLRYNEQFF.

The gene calls are TRBV12-3 or TRBV12-4 and TRBJ1-2; D remains unclear. Trimming took 6 bases from V and 5 from J, leaving 10 bases between them. This CDR3 contains 12 residues. CDR3 residues: CASSTGLYGYTF. The CDR3 nucleotides are TGTGCCAGCAGCACCGGACTGTATGGCTACACCTTC.

This sequence joins TRBV30 and TRBJ2-7, with D possibly matching TRBD1 (6 bases). CDR3 size: 13 residues. Germline V gene data show CDR1 as GTSNPN and CDR2 as SVGIG (reference sequence). Trimming pared 7 bases from V and 3 bases from J, leaving 16 bases between. The CDR3 reads CAYPRGPFYEQYF. CDR3 DNA: TGTGCCTACCCCAGGGGACCCTTCTACGAGCAGTACTTC.

The chain combines TRBV28 with TRBJ1-6; 7 positions match TRBD1. V dropped 6 bases and J dropped 4; count of bases not matched to a gene: 12. Per the germline V gene, CDR1 is MDHEN and CDR2 is SYDVKM. The CDR3 runs 17 residues. The CDR3 DNA follows: TGTGCCAGCAGACTCCGGGACAGTATGATTTATAATTCACCCCTCCACTTT. Its protein is CASRLRDSMIYNSPLHF.

The chain recombines TRBV5-1 with TRBJ1-2, with TRBD1 matching 9 bases. The CDR3 is 16 amino acids. After removal of 4 bases from V and 8 bases from J, the junction contained 15 bases not matched to a gene. Germline V lookup: CDR1 SGHRS, CDR2 YFSETQ. CDR3 residues: CASSPHDPGQGGGYTF. CDR3 nucleotide sequence: TGCGCCAGCAGCCCACATGACCCGGGACAGGGAGGCGGCTACACCTTC. The entire variable domain, with the rest obtained from reference TRBV5-1 and TRBJ1-2, is as follows: KAGVTQTPRYLIKTRGQQVTLSCSPISGHRSVSWYQQTPGQGLQFLFEYFSETQRNKGNFPGRFSGRQFSNSRSEMNVSTLELGDSALYLCASSPHDPGQGGGYTFGSGTRLTVV.

This clone was counted a single time. The chain combines TRBV6-5 with TRBJ1-2; 7 positions agree with TRBD1. Per germline, CDR1 MNHEY and CDR2 SVGAGI. V was clipped by 8 bases and J by 4 bases; unmatched bases: 4. The CDR3 consists of 12 residues. The CDR3 DNA sequence: TGTGCCAGCTCGGGACAGAGCTATGGCTACACCTTC. It specifies CASSGQSYGYTF.